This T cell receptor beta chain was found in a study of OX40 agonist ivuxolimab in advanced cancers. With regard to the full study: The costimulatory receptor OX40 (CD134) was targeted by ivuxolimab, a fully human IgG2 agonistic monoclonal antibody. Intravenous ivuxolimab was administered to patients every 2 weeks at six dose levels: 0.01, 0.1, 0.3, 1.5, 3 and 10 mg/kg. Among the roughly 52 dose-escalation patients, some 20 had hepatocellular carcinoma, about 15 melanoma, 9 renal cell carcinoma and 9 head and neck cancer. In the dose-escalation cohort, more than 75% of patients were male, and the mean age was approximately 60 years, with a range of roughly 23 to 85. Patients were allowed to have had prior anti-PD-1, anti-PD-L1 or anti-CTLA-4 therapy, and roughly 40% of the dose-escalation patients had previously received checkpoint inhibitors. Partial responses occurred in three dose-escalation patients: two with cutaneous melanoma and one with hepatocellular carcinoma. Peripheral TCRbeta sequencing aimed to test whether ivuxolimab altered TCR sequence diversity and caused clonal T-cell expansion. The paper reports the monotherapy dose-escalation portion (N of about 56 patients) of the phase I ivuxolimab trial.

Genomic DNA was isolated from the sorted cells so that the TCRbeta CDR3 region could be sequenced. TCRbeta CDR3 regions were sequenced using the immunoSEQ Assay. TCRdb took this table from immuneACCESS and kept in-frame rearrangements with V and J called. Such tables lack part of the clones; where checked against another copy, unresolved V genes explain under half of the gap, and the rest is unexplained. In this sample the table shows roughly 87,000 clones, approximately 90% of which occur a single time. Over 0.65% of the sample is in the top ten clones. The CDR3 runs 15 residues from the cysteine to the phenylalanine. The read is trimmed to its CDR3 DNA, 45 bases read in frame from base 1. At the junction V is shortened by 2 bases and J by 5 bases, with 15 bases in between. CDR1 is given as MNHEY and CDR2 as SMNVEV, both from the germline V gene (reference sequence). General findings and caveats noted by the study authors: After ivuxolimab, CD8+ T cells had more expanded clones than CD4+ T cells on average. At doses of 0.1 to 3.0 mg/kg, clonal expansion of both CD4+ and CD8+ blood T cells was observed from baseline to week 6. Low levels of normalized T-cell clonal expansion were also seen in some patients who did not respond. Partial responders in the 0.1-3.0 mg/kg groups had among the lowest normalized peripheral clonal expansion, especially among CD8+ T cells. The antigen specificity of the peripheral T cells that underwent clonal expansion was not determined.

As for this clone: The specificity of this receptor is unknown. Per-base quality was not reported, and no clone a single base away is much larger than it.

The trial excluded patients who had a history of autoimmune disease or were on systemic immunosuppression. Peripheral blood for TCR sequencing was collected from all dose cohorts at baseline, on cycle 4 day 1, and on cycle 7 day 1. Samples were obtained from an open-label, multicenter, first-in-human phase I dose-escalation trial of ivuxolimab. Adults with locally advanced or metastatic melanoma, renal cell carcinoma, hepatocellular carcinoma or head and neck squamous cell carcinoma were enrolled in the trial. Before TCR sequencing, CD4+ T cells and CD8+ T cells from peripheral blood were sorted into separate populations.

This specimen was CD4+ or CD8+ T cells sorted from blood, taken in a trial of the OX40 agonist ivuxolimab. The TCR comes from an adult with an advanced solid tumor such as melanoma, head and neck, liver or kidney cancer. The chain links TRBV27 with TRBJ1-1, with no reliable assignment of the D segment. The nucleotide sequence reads TGTGCCAGCAGTTTACAGCCAGAGCTTCGGACTGAAGCTTTCTTT. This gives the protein CASSLQPELRTEAFF.